The rows below give T cell receptor beta chains drawn from one sample of a study of cytomegalovirus exposure and HLA in healthy donors. TCRdb keeps only in-frame clones here, not all; method: immunoSEQ multiplex PCR. The sample includes under 90,000 clones. The sequenced sample was PBMCs. The receptors derive from a man aged 45-65 years in good health and CMV-seropositive. Each CDR3 is given without its conserved first and last residue. The order of the fields is V gene, J gene, CDR3 protein.

TRBV7-2,TRBJ1-5,ASSRDRNQPQH
TRBV5-1,TRBJ2-3,ASSPGSTGRSDTQY
TRBV6-1,TRBJ1-1,ASSDYETGLYEAF
TRBV6-1,TRBJ2-7,ASTGQVGIEQY
TRBV6-6,TRBJ1-5,ASSSLDRGQPQH
TRBV5-1,TRBJ1-1,ASSLADRANTEAF
TRBV6-1,TRBJ2-7,ASSEGDRGSDEQY
TRBV4-2,TRBJ2-1,ASSQDLSGGAVDEQF
TRBV14,TRBJ2-1,ASSQRTSGTEF
TRBV6-5,TRBJ1-2,ASSYSAGDGYT
TRBV5-4,TRBJ1-4,ASSLATGPNEKLF
TRBV27,TRBJ2-3,ASGRLSTDTQY
TRBV7-9,TRBJ1-2,ASSSGTDFNYGYT
TRBV5-1,TRBJ2-1,ASSLLQTSGNEQF
TRBV4-1,TRBJ1-1,ASSQEGTGGTEAF
TRBV2,TRBJ2-7,ASSSSAASYEQY
TRBV10-3,TRBJ1-2,AIRGTVYGYT
TRBV6-5,.,ASRVTGSLEQY
TRBV7-9,TRBJ2-3,AGGASGNTDTQY
TRBV6-6,TRBJ1-5,ASRTGDGNQPQH
TRBV7-3,TRBJ1-1,ASSPAGGAKAF
TRBV7-8,TRBJ2-7,ASSLGTGTYEQY
TRBV19,TRBJ1-5,ASSMGQTPNQPQH
TRBV5-6,TRBJ2-3,ASSLERAGSPDTQY
TRBV5-1,TRBJ2-7,ASSLDGRGTASYEQY
TRBV2,TRBJ1-6,ASSEAGQHNSPLH
TRBV6-1,TRBJ2-3,ASEGAPFLYTQY
TRBV5-1,TRBJ1-1,ASSQGARWTEAF
TRBV7-3,TRBJ1-5,ASSPHATSQPQH
TRBV9,TRBJ2-1,ASSVSAGAQGEQF
TRBV2,TRBJ1-1,ASSGSTGGAREDTEAF
TRBV19,TRBJ2-2,ASSPPAGGVNTGELF
TRBV30,TRBJ1-5,AFSDGGGNQPQH
TRBV19,TRBJ2-3,APRKLEGLAVSTDTQY
TRBV30,TRBJ1-3,AWSGGSSGNTIY
TRBV6-5,TRBJ2-1,ASSRLAGANEQF
TRBV12-2,TRBJ1-1,ASRTTGTQNTEAF
TRBV19,TRBJ2-7,ASSGAGVNEQY
TRBV25-1,TRBJ1-1,ASSEYGGGTEAF
TRBV4-1,TRBJ1-1,ASSQLRYDTEAF